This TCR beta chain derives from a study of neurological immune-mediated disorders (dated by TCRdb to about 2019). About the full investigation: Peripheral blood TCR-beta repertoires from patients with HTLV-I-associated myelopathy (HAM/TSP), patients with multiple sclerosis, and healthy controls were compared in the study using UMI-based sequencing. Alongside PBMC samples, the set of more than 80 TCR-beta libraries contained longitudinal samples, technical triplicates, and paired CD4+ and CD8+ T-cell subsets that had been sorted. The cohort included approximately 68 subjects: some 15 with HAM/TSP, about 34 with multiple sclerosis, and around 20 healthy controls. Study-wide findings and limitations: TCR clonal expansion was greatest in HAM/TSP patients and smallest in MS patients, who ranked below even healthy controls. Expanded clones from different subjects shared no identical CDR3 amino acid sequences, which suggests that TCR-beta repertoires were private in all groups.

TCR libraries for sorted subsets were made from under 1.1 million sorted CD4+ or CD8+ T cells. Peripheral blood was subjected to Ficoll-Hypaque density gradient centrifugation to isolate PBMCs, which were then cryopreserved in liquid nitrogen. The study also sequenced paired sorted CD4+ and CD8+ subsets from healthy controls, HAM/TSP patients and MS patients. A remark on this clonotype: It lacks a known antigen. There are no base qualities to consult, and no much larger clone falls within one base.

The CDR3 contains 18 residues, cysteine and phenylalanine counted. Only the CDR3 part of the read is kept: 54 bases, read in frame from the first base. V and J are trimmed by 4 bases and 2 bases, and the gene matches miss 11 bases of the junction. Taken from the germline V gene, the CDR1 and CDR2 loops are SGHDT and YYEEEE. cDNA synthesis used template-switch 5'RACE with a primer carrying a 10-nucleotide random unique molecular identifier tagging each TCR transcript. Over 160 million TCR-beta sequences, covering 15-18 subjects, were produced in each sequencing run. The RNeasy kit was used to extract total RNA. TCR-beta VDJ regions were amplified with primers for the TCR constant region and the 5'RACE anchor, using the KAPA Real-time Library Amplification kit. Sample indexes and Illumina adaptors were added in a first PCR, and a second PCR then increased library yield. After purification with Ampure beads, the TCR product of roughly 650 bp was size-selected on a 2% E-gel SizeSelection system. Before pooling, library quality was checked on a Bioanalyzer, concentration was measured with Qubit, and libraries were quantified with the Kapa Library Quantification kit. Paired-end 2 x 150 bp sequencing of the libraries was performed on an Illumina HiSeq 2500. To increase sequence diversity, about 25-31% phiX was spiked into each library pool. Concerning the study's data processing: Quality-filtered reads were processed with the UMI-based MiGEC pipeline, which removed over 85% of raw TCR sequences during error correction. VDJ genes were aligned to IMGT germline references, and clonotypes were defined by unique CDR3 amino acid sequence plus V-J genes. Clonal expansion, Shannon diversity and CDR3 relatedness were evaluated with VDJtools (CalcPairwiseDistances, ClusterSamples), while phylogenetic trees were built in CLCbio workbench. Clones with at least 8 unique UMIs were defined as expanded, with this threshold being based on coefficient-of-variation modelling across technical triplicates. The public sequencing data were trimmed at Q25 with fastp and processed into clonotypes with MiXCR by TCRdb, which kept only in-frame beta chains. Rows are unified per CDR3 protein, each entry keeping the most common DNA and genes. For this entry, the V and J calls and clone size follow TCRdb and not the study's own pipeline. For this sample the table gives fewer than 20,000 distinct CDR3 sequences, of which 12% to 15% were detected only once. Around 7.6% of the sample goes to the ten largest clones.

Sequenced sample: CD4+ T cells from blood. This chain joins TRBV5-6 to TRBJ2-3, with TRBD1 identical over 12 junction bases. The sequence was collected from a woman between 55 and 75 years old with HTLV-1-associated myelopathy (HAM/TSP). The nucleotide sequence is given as TGTGCCAGCAGCCTCCCGGGACAGGGGGCTAGCGACACAGATACGCAGTATTTT. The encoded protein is CASSLPGQGASDTDTQYF.